These T cell receptor beta chains were read from a single sample in a study of blood T cell repertoires in COVID-19. The repertoire was sequenced with immunoSEQ multiplex PCR; TCRdb's copy has only in-frame clones and lacks some. The sample consists of 110,000 or so clones, roughly 90% of them appearing once. The sequencing sample was made of peripheral blood. The receptor set was obtained from a human donor with acute or convalescent COVID-19. The donor label of this sample is uncertain. Both conserved end residues are part of each CDR3. The D gene is left open where the match is weak. Clone size is stated in some rows and not others, as once, few, many or a class when expanded.

CDR3 | DNA | D | length | size | J | V
CASSLAQGANEKLFF | TGTGCCAGCAGCTTAGCGCAGGGGGCTAATGAAAAACTGTTTTTT | TRBD1 | 15 | - | TRBJ1-4 | TRBV7-2
CASNDRGGDQPQHF | TGTGCCAGTAATGACAGGGGAGGCGATCAGCCCCAGCATTTT | TRBD1 | 14 | - | TRBJ1-5 | TRBV19
CASSPGTIGNQPQHF | TGTGCCAGCAGCCCCGGGACAATAGGGAATCAGCCCCAGCATTTT | - | 15 | - | TRBJ1-5 | TRBV5-5
CATSRKASGNTIYF | TGTGCCACCAGCAGAAAAGCCTCTGGAAACACCATATATTTT | - | 14 | - | TRBJ1-3 | TRBV15
CASRPESSYNSPLHF | TGTGCCAGCAGACCAGAAAGCTCCTATAATTCACCCCTCCACTTT | - | 15 | - | TRBJ1-6 | TRBV2
CASSRTSGTETQYF | TGTGCCAGCAGTAGGACTAGCGGGACGGAGACCCAGTACTTC | TRBD2 | 14 | - | TRBJ2-5 | TRBV2
CAWSHGGSGNTIYF | TGTGCCTGGAGCCACGGGGGTTCTGGAAACACCATATATTTT | - | 14 | - | TRBJ1-3 | TRBV30
CASSLGRSNEKLFF | TGTGCCAGCAGCTTGGGCAGGTCTAATGAAAAACTGTTTTTT | - | 14 | - | TRBJ1-4 | TRBV11-1
CASSPALAGRETQYF | TGTGCCAGCTCACCAGCCCTAGCGGGACGAGAGACCCAGTACTTC | TRBD2 | 15 | - | TRBJ2-5 | TRBV18
CASSRLAASRGDEQFF | TGTGCCAGTAGTCGACTAGCGGCTTCAAGAGGGGATGAGCAGTTCTTC | TRBD2 | 16 | - | TRBJ2-1 | TRBV19
CASSLTYLHSPLHF | TGCGCCAGCAGCTTAACCTACCTGCACTCACCCCTCCACTTT | - | 14 | - | TRBJ1-6 | TRBV5-1
CASRRTGSWEQPQHF | TGTGCCAGCAGGAGGACAGGCAGCTGGGAACAGCCCCAGCATTTT | TRBD1 | 15 | - | TRBJ1-5 | TRBV6-5
CASSPRGQGITEAFF | TGTGCCAGCAGTCCCCGCGGACAGGGGATCACTGAAGCTTTCTTT | TRBD1 | 15 | - | TRBJ1-1 | TRBV6-6
CASSAGTSGLNTGELFF | TGCGCCAGCAGCGCCGGGACTAGCGGATTGAACACCGGGGAGCTGTTTTTT | TRBD2 | 17 | once | TRBJ2-2 | TRBV5-1
CASSPSAGSYEQYF | TGTGCCAGCTCACCATCTGCAGGGTCTTACGAGCAGTACTTC | - | 14 | - | TRBJ2-7 | TRBV18
CASSLAGSSEQYF | TGTGCCAGCAGCCTAGCGGGGTCCAGTGAGCAGTACTTC | TRBD2 | 13 | - | TRBJ2-7 | TRBV6-2/TRBV6-3
CASTIGPYRMLPNIQYF | TGTGCCAGCACCATTGGGCCTTACCGAATGCTACCGAACATTCAGTACTTC | - | 17 | - | TRBJ2-4 | TRBV28
CASSSQGRQPQHF | TGTGCCAGCAGTTCACAGGGGCGCCAGCCCCAGCATTTT | TRBD1 | 13 | - | TRBJ1-5 | TRBV27